The sequence of this T cell receptor (beta chain) was determined in a study of cytomegalovirus exposure and HLA in healthy donors. Overall study: Earlier work reported 100 million to 130 million unique TCR beta sequences from 180 million or so T cells. Of the donors genotyped, several hundred in all, 75% to 90% fell in the Caucasian-associated ancestry cluster. Findings and limits, study-wide: In a later analysis, specific HLA alleles were associated with some 16,000 TCR beta sequences at a 0.05 false discovery rate. Investigators reported 164 TCR beta chains as tied to cytomegalovirus.

From germline, CDR1 is KGHSH and CDR2 LQKENI. The CDR3 consists of 15 residues. It was with 60 Vbeta and 13 Jbeta primers that the PCR ran. The data were produced by immunoSEQ multiplex PCR, yet TCRdb's version contains in-frame clones alone and is incomplete. The sample carries 90,000 to 120,000 clones, 10% recorded once. This clone was seen more than once but under ten times. The antigen remains unidentified. A read error may account for a junction end that differs from germline. Other nucleotide sequences from this sample produce the same CDR3. Sequencing was performed on PBMCs. The TCR comes from a man aged 40-49 years in good health and CMV-seropositive. The rearrangement joins TRBV18 to TRBJ1-1; no firm D call. CDR3 sequence: CASSTSRGRNTEAFF. The CDR3 nucleotides are TGTGCCAGCTCAACAAGCCGGGGAAGAAACACTGAGGCTTTCTTT. The complete variable domain, with remaining parts taken from reference TRBV18 and TRBJ1-1, reads NAGVMQNPRHLVRRRGQEARLRCSPMKGHSHVYWYRQLPEEGLKFMVYLQKENIIDESGMPKERFSAEFPKEGPSILRIQQVVRGDSAAYFCASSTSRGRNTEAFFGQGTRLTVV.